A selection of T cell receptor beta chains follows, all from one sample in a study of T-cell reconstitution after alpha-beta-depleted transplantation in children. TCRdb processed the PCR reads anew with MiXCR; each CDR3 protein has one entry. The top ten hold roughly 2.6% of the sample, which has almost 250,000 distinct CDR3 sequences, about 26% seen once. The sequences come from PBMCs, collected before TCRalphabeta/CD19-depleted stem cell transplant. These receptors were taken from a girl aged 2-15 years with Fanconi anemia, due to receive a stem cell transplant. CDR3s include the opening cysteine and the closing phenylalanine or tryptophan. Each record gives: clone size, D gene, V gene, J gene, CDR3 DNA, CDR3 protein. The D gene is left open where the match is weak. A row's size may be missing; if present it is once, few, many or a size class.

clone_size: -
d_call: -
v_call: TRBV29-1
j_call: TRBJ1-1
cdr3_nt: TGCAGCGTCCCCTCGTCCGGGACTGAAGCTTTCTTT
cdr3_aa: CSVPSSGTEAFF

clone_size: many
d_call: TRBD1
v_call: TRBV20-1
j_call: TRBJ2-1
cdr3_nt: TGCAGTGCTAGGACAGGGGGGGACAATGAGCAGTTCTTC
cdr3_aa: CSARTGGDNEQFF

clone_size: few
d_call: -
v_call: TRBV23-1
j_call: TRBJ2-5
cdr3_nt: TGCGCCAGCAGTCAATCAGATTTGACCCGAGGGATGCACCAAGAGACCCAGTACTTC
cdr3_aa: CASSQSDLTRGMHQETQYF

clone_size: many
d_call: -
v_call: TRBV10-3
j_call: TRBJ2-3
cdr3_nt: TGTGCCATCAGTGAAAGCAGCACAGATACGCAGTATTTT
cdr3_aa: CAISESSTDTQYF

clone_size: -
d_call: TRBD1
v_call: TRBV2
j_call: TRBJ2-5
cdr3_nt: TGTGCCAGCAGAATGGACAGGGACGAGACCCAGTACTTC
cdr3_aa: CASRMDRDETQYF

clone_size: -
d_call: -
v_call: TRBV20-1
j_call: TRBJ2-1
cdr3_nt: TGCAGTGCTAGAAACTACAGGGCGCAGTTCTTC
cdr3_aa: CSARNYRAQFF

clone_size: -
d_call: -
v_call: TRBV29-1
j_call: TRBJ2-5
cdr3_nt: TGCAGCGTATGGGAGCCGGGACACAGGGAGACCCAGTACTTC
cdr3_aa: CSVWEPGHRETQYF

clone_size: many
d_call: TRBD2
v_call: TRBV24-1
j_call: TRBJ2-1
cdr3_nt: TGTGCCACCAGTCTCCCGGGGGGACTCAACAATGAGCAGTTCTTC
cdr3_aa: CATSLPGGLNNEQFF

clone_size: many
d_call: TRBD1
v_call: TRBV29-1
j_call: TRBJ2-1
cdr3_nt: TGCAGCGCCTTACAGGGGTGGGGATACAATGAGCAGTTCTTC
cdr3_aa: CSALQGWGYNEQFF

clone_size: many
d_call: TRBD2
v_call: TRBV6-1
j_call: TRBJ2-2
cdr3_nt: TGTGCCAGCACGGACAGAGGGACTAGCCGGAACACCGGGGAGCTGTTTTTT
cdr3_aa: CASTDRGTSRNTGELFF

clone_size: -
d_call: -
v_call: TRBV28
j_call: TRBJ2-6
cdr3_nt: TGTGCCAGCTTAGGGGCAGACTCTGGGGCCAACGTCCTGACTTTC
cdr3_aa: CASLGADSGANVLTF

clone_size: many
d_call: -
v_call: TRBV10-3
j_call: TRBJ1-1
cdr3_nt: TGTGCCATCAGTGACACTGAAGCTTTCTTT
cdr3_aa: CAISDTEAFF

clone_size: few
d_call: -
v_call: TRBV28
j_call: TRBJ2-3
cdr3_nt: TGTGCCAGCAGCGGTATGGGGGGCACAGATACGCAGTATTTT
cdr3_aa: CASSGMGGTDTQYF

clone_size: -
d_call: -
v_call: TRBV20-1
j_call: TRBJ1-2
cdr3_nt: TGCAGTGCGGGGGGATCCCATAACTATGGCTACACCTTC
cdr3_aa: CSAGGSHNYGYTF

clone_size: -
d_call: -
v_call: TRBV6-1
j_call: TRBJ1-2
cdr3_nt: TGTGCCAGCAGTGAACAAAACTATGGCTACACCTTC
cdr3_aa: CASSEQNYGYTF

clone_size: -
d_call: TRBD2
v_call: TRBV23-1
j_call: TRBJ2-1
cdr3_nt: TGCGCCAGCATTCGACGACTAGCGGGAGGGAGGTACAATGAGCAGTTCTTC
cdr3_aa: CASIRRLAGGRYNEQFF

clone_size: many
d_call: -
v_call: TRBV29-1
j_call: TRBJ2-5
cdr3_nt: TGCAGCGTTGAACCTGGTGGTCGGGAGACCCAGTACTTC
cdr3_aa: CSVEPGGRETQYF

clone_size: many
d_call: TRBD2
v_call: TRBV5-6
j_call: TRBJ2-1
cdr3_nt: TGTGCCAGCAGCTGGGGACTAGTCCCTAACAATGAGCAGTTCTTC
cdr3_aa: CASSWGLVPNNEQFF

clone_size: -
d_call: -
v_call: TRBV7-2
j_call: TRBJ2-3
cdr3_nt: TGTGCCAGCAGCTTAATAGGGGGGAACACAGATACGCAGTATTTT
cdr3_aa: CASSLIGGNTDTQYF

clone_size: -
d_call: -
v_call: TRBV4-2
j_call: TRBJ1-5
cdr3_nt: TGTGCCAGCAGCCAAGATTTGGAGTTTGGGCCATCTAATCAGCCCCAGCATTTT
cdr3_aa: CASSQDLEFGPSNQPQHF

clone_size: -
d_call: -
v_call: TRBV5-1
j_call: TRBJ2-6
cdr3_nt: TGCGCCAGCAGCTCTTGGGGAGGCAGGGCTGGGGCCAACGTCCTGACTTTC
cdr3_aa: CASSSWGGRAGANVLTF

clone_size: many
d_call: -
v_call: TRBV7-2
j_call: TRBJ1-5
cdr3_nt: TGTGCCAGCAGCCCCCCGGGTGGCAGGGAGGCTCCCCAGCATTTT
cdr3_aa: CASSPPGGREAPQHF

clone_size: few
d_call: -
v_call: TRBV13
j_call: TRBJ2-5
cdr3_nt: TGTGCCAGCAGCTTAGTCCTACAAGAGACCCAGTACTTC
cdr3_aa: CASSLVLQETQYF

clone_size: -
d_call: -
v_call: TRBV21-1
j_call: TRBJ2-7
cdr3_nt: TGTGCCAGCAGCAAAATGGCCACCGGACAGGGCTACGAGCAGTACTTC
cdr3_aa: CASSKMATGQGYEQYF

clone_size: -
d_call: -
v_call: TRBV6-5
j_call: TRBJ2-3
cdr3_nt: TGTGCCAGCAGTTTTTTAAGGGCGATTAGCACAGATACGCAGTATTTT
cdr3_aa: CASSFLRAISTDTQYF

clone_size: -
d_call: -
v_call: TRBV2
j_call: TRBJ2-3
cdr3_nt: TGTGCCAGCAGCGGTATTCCAACAGATACGCAGTATTTT
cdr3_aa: CASSGIPTDTQYF

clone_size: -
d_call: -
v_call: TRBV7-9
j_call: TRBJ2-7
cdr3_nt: TGTGCCAGCAGCTTAGATTTCTCCTCCTACGAGCAGTACTTC
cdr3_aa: CASSLDFSSYEQYF

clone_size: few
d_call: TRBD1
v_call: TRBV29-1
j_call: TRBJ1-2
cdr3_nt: TGCAGCGTCACTCCGGGACAGCTCTATGGCTACACCTTC
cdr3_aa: CSVTPGQLYGYTF

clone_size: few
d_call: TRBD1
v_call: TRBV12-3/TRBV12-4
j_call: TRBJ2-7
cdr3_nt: TGTGCCAGCAGTTCCACGGGACAGGGTATCGGAAAAGAACCCTACGAGCAGTACTTC
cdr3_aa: CASSSTGQGIGKEPYEQYF

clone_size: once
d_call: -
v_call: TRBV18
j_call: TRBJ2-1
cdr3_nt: TGTGCCAGCTCACCAAGTGGACACGCAACCAACAATGAGCAGTTCTTC
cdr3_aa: CASSPSGHATNNEQFF

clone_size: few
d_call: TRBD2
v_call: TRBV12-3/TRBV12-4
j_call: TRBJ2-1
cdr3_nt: TGTGCCAGCAGTATAGGACTAGCGGGGGATAAGTTCTTC
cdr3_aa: CASSIGLAGDKFF

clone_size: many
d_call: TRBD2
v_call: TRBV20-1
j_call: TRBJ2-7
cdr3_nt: TGCAGTGCTACTAGCGGGAGCTACTACGAGCAGTACTTC
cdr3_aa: CSATSGSYYEQYF

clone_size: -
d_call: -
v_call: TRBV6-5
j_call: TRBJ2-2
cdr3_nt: TGTGCCAGCAGTTACGCCTCCGGAACCGCGAACACCGGGGAGCTGTTTTTT
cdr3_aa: CASSYASGTANTGELFF

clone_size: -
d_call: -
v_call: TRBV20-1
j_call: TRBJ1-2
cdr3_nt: TGCAGTGCTAGCGAGTGGGTATATGGCTACACCTTC
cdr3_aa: CSASEWVYGYTF

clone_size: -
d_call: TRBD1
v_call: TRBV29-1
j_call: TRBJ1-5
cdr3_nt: TGCAGCGTTGTAGGACAGGGGGATCAGCCCCAGCATTTT
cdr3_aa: CSVVGQGDQPQHF